This is a list of T cell receptor beta chains from one sample in a study of blood T cell repertoires in COVID-19. TCRdb's copy holds only in-frame clones and misses some; the assay was immunoSEQ multiplex PCR. The sample consists of roughly 150,000 clones, roughly nine tenths of them appearing once. The sequenced sample consisted of peripheral blood. Receptors were obtained from a woman aged 70-85 years with acute or convalescent COVID-19. The CDR3 runs from the conserved cysteine through the conserved F or W.

j_call v_call cdr3_aa
TRBJ2-1 TRBV6-2/TRBV6-3 CASSFSARDTSYNEQFF
TRBJ2-3 TRBV6-5 CASSYFAGMSTDTQYF
TRBJ1-4 TRBV29-1 CSVEVGATNEKLFF
TRBJ2-3 TRBV5-8 CASSSYVTSGGADTQYF
TRBJ1-2 TRBV7-2 CASSPRRADRGPRYGYTF
TRBJ2-5 TRBV7-8 CASSIGLIQETQYF
TRBJ2-2 TRBV6-5 CASSRGAPNTGELFF
TRBJ2-7 TRBV6-5 CASWGVSYEQYF
TRBJ2-1 TRBV2 CASSATGVSYNEQFF
TRBJ1-6 TRBV23-1 CASSHKDRTPLHF
TRBJ2-1 TRBV4-3 CASRMGLAISNEQFF